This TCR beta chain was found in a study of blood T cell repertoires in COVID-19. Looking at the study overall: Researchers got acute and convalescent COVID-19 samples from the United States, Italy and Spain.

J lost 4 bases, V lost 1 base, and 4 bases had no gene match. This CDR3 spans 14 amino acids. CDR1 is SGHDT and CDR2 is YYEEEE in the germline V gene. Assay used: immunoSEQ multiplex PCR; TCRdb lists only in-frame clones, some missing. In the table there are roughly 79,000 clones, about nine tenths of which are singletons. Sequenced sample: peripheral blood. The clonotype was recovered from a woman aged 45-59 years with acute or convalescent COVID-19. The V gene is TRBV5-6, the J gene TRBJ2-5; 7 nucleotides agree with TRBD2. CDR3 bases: TGTGCCAGCAGCTTGTATGGCGGGAGAGAGACCCAGTACTTC. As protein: CASSLYGGRETQYF.